This TCR beta chain was identified during a study of T cells in Graves' hyperthyroidism and ophthalmopathy. This clonotype was recorded at least ten times. Amplified TCR beta CDR3 regions derived from RNA transcripts. Researchers ran a first-round RT-PCR on the TCR CDR3 using the HTBI primer set. TCRdb re-called the multiplex PCR reads with MiXCR, one entry per CDR3 protein. The data show a few hundred thousand distinct CDR3 sequences, around an eighth seen once. The diagnoses drew upon clinical symptoms, serum thyroxine and TRAb, thyroid ultrasound and orbital computed tomography. Losses at the gene ends were 5 bases for V and 0 bases for J; bases not matched to a gene: 6. The CDR3 totals 16 residues. Germline CDR1 is SGDLS and CDR2 is YYNGEE.

The specimen sequenced was blood. This chain uses TRBV9 with TRBJ2-1, with TRBD2 identical over 9 bases. This receptor was identified in a woman under 30 with Graves' hyperthyroidism. The CDR3 DNA sequence: TGTGCCAGCAGTGGAAGCGGGAGGACCTCCTACAATGAGCAGTTCTTC. Its translation: CASSGSGRTSYNEQFF.